This TCR beta chain comes out of a study of T cell changes during pregnancy in multiple sclerosis. The CDR3 runs 13 residues. Germline V gene lookup returns CDR1 SNHLY and CDR2 FYNNEI. With 6 bases removed from V and 1 base from J, the gap between germline ends came to 9 bases. TCRdb keeps only in-frame clones here, not all; method: immunoSEQ multiplex PCR. The data show approximately 30,000 clones, less than 95% seen once. The V call is TRBV2, the J call TRBJ1-1; TRBD1 might be the D (6 bases). The sample in question was CD8+ T cells from peripheral blood mononuclear cells, obtained before pregnancy. The sequence derives from a female donor with multiple sclerosis, enrolled in a pregnancy study. The CDR3 region is CASRDSQNTEAFF. The CDR3, as DNA: TGTGCCAGCAGGGACAGCCAGAACACTGAAGCTTTCTTT.